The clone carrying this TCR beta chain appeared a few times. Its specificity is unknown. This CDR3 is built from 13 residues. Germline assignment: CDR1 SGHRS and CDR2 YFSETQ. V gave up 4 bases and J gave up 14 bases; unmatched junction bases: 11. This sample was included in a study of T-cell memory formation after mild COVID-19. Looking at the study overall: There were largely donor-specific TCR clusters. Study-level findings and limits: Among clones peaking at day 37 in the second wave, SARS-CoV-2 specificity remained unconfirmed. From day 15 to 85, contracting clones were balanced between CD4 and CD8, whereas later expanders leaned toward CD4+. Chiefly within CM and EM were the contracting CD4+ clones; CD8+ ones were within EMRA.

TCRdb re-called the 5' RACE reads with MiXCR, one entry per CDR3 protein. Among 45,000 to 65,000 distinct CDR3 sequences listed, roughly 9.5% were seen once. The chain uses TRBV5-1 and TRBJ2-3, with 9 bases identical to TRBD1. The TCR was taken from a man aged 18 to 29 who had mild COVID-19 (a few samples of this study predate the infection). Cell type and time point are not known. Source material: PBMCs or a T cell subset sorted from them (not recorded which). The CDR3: CASSVTRTGDGYF. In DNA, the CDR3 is TGCGCCAGCAGCGTGACTCGGACAGGGGATGGGTATTTT. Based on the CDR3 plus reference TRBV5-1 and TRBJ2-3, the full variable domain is KAGVTQTPRYLIKTRGQQVTLSCSPISGHRSVSWYQQTPGQGLQFLFEYFSETQRNKGNFPGRFSGRQFSNSRSEMNVSTLELGDSALYLCASSVTRTGDGYFGPGTRLTVL.